This is a list of T cell receptor beta chains from one sample in a study of CD8 T cells in Susac syndrome. TCRdb ran MiXCR on the immunoSEQ multiplex PCR reads and lists one entry per CDR3 protein. The sample gives approximately 53,000 distinct CDR3 sequences, roughly 93% of which show up once; about 0.51% is in the top ten. Source material: CD8+ T cells from PBMCs. The receptor set was obtained from a human donor with multiple sclerosis. CDR3s include the opening cysteine and the closing phenylalanine or tryptophan. Fields, in order: CDR3 DNA, CDR3 protein, clone size, J gene, V gene, D gene. D genes are given only for firm matches. Size values are once, few and many counts, or a class for expanded clones, and some rows have none.

TGTGCCAGCAGCTTGGTGGGACAGGGGTCGGACAAACTGTTTTTT	CASSLVGQGSDKLFF	-	TRBJ1-4	TRBV5-4	TRBD1
TGTGCTAGCAGCCCCGGGGGGGGCAATGAGCAGTTCTTC	CASSPGGGNEQFF	once	TRBJ2-1	TRBV7-7	TRBD2
TGTGCCAGCAGCATCCTGGGCCCAGGTCCCGGGGAGCTGTTTTTT	CASSILGPGPGELFF	-	TRBJ2-2	TRBV5-6	-
TGCAGTGCTAGAGTAACGGGTACTGAAGCTTTCTTT	CSARVTGTEAFF	-	TRBJ1-1	TRBV20-1	-
TGTGCCAGCAGTGCGGGGGCTAATCAGCCCCAGCATTTT	CASSAGANQPQHF	once	TRBJ1-5	TRBV2	-
TGTGCCACCAGTGATTTGCAATGGCGCGACCGAGCCAATCAGCCCCAGCATTTT	CATSDLQWRDRANQPQHF	few	TRBJ1-5	TRBV24-1	-
TGTGCCAGCAGCAAAGCAAGCGGTTGGCCAAGATTAGAGTATGAGCAGTTCTTC	CASSKASGWPRLEYEQFF	-	TRBJ2-1	TRBV4-2	-
TGTGCCAGCAGCATAGGGACGAGCGAGCAGTACTTC	CASSIGTSEQYF	-	TRBJ2-7	TRBV27	-
TGTGCCAGCAGTCAGGGAAATGAGCAGTTCTTC	CASSQGNEQFF	few	TRBJ2-1	TRBV12-3/TRBV12-4	-
TGTGCCAGCAGCCAAGCTGTGACGGCAATGAGGGGCTACACCTTC	CASSQAVTAMRGYTF	-	TRBJ1-2	TRBV4-2	-
TGTGCCAGCAGCACCCGACTAGCGGGGGCCCCCCCCACAGATACGCAGTATTTT	CASSTRLAGAPPTDTQYF	-	TRBJ2-3	TRBV7-6	TRBD2
TGTGCCAGCAGCCCCGGGACAGGGGGCAATCAGCCCCAGCATTTT	CASSPGTGGNQPQHF	-	TRBJ1-5	TRBV27	TRBD1
TGTGCCAGCAGCACGACAGATTCTAACTATGGCTACACCTTC	CASSTTDSNYGYTF	-	TRBJ1-2	TRBV7-3	-
TGTGCCAGCAGCCGGACGGGACAGGGGGCGCGTATGCAGTATTTT	CASSRTGQGARMQYF	once	TRBJ2-3	TRBV5-6	TRBD1
TGTGCCAGCAGTTACCGGGACAACAAAAACATTCAGTACTTC	CASSYRDNKNIQYF	-	TRBJ2-4	TRBV6-2/TRBV6-3	-
TGTGCCAGCAACGGTGACACCGGGGAGCTGTTTTTT	CASNGDTGELFF	-	TRBJ2-2	TRBV27	-
TGTGCCAGCAGCTTCGAGGACGGTACCTACGAGCAGTACTTC	CASSFEDGTYEQYF	-	TRBJ2-7	TRBV6-2/TRBV6-3	-
TGTGCCACCAGTGCTGGGCAGGTGTTCGCCAATGAGCAGTTCTTC	CATSAGQVFANEQFF	-	TRBJ2-1	TRBV24-1	-
TGTGCCAGCACCTTCCTACACGGGGTAGCGGGTCAAGAGACCCAGTACTTC	CASTFLHGVAGQETQYF	-	TRBJ2-5	TRBV28	TRBD2
TGTGCCAGCAGCCAAGATAGGGCACCCCTCCACTTT	CASSQDRAPLHF	-	TRBJ1-6	TRBV4-2	-
TGCGCCAGCAGTCTATTCTTTCAGCCCCAGCATTTT	CASSLFFQPQHF	-	TRBJ1-5	TRBV23-1	-
TGTGCCAGCAGTGAGGACAGTGGAAGCACCTACGAGCAGTACTTC	CASSEDSGSTYEQYF	-	TRBJ2-7	TRBV2	-
TGTGCCAGCAGCCGACCCTTTGGGGAGAAGAACACTGAAGCTTTCTTT	CASSRPFGEKNTEAFF	-	TRBJ1-1	TRBV3-1	-
TGTGCCAGCAGCCCGGGACAGGAGCCCGACGAGCAGTACTTC	CASSPGQEPDEQYF	-	TRBJ2-7	TRBV7-9	TRBD1
TGTGCCACCAGCAGAGATCCTAACAGGATGAAAGAGACCCAGTACTTC	CATSRDPNRMKETQYF	-	TRBJ2-5	TRBV15	-
TGTGCCAGCAGCCCTGGACAGGATGGCTACACCTTC	CASSPGQDGYTF	-	TRBJ1-2	TRBV9	TRBD1
TGTGCCAGCAGCGACGATACGGAAAACACCGGGGAGCTGTTTTTT	CASSDDTENTGELFF	-	TRBJ2-2	TRBV9	-
TGTGCCAGCAGCTTTACTTCTGGGACTAGCGGGGGGGATCAGTTCTTC	CASSFTSGTSGGDQFF	-	TRBJ2-1	TRBV13	TRBD2
TGCAGCGTTGAAGGGGGGGAAGTGGATACGCAGTATTTT	CSVEGGEVDTQYF	-	TRBJ2-3	TRBV29-1	-
TGCGCCAGCAGCCAAAGAGGAGGCCGCACAGATACGCAGTATTTT	CASSQRGGRTDTQYF	once	TRBJ2-3	TRBV4-3	-
TGTGCCCATTCGACAGGGTACGCCGGGGAGCTGTTTTTT	CAHSTGYAGELFF	-	TRBJ2-2	TRBV30	TRBD1
TGTGCCAGGGAGGGGGCTCGTGGCTACACCTTC	CAREGARGYTF	-	TRBJ1-2	TRBV2	TRBD1
TGTGCCAGCAGTTTATCGTTTGAGGGAAGTCAGCCCCAGCATTTT	CASSLSFEGSQPQHF	-	TRBJ1-5	TRBV27	-
TGCAGTGCTAGCACGTTCGGTGGTAACAATGAGCAGTTCTTC	CSASTFGGNNEQFF	once	TRBJ2-1	TRBV20-1	-
TGTGCCTGGAGTGACGACACCGGGGAGCTGTTTTTT	CAWSDDTGELFF	-	TRBJ2-2	TRBV30	-
TGCAGTGCGAGGAGAGGTCAGCCCCAGCATTTT	CSARRGQPQHF	-	TRBJ1-5	TRBV20-1	-
TGCGCCAGCAGTCAATCAGCCCCACAGACTCAAGAGACCCAGTACTTC	CASSQSAPQTQETQYF	-	TRBJ2-5	TRBV23-1	-
TGTGCCAGCAGCTTAGTTTTGAGATTACCGGATGGCTACACCTTC	CASSLVLRLPDGYTF	-	TRBJ1-2	TRBV13	-
TGTGCCACCAGTGCTGGGGCCAACGTCCTGACTTTC	CATSAGANVLTF	-	TRBJ2-6	TRBV24-1	-
TGTGCCAGCAGCCAAGAGACAGGGGAGAACTATGGCTACACCTTC	CASSQETGENYGYTF	-	TRBJ1-2	TRBV4-2	TRBD1
TGCAGTGCTAGAGATCGGTCCTCCCAAGAGACCCAGTACTTC	CSARDRSSQETQYF	-	TRBJ2-5	TRBV20-1	-
TGTGCCAGCAGTTTCCTTGGCGTTGCCTACGAGCAGTACTTC	CASSFLGVAYEQYF	-	TRBJ2-7	TRBV27	-
TGCGCCAGCAGCTTGGGAGACATCTCCTACGAGCAGTACTTC	CASSLGDISYEQYF	-	TRBJ2-7	TRBV5-1	-
TGCGCCAGCAGGGAGGGGAACACTGAAGCTTTCTTT	CASREGNTEAFF	-	TRBJ1-1	TRBV5-1	-
TGTGCCAGCAGCTTTGGGACAGGGGGGGAGCCCCAGCATTTT	CASSFGTGGEPQHF	-	TRBJ1-5	TRBV7-9	TRBD1
TGCGCCAGCAGCTTGGGCCTAGCGGGGGGCCGCCGACTTCTTGAGTACTTC	CASSLGLAGGRRLLEYF	-	TRBJ2-4	TRBV5-1	TRBD2
TGTGCCAGCAGCTTACAGGGAAACGGGGAGCTGTTTTTT	CASSLQGNGELFF	once	TRBJ2-2	TRBV5-6	-